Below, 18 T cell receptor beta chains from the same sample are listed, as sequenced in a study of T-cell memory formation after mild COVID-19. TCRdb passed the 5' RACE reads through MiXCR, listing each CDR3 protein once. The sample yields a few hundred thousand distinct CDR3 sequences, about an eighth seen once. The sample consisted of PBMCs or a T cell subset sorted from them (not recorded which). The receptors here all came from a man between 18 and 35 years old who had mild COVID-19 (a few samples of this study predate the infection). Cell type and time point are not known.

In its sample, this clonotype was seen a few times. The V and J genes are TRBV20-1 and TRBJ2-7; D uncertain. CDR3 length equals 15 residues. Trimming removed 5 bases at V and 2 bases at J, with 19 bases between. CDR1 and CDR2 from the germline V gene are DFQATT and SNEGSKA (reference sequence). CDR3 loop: CSAQTRHTGPYEQYV. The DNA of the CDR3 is TGCAGTGCTCAGACCCGACACACCGGACCCTACGAGCAGTACGTC.

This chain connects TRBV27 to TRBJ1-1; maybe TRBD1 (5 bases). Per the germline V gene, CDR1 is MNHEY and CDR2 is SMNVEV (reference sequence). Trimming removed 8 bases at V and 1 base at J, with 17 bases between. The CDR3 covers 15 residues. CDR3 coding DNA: TGTGCCAGCGGAGAGCCGGGACTTCCGAACACTGAAGCTTTCTTT. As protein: CASGEPGLPNTEAFF.

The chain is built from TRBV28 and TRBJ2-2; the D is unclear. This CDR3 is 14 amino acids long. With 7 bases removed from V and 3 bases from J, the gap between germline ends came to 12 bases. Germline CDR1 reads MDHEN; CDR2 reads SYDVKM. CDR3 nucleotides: TGTGCCAGCAATAAGGGCTCTGACACCGGGGAGCTGTTTTTT. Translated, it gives CASNKGSDTGELFF. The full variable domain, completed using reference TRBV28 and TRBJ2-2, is DVKVTQSSRYLVKRTGEKVFLECVQDMDHENMFWYRQDPGLGLRLIYFSYDVKMKEKGDIPEGYSVSREKKERFSLILESASTNQTSMYLCASNKGSDTGELFFGEGSRLTVL.

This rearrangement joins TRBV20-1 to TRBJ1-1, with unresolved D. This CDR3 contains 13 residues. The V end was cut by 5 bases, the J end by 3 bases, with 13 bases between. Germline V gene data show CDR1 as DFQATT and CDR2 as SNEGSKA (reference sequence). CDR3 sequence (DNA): TGCAGTGCTCCCAGTGAAAGCCACACTGAAGCTTTCTTT. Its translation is CSAPSESHTEAFF.

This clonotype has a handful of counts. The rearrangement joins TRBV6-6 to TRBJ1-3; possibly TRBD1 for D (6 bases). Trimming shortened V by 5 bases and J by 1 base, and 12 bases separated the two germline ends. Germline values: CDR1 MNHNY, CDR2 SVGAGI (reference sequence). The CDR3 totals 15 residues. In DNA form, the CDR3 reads TGTGCCAGCAGTCGCCCCAGGGGATCTGGAAACACCATATATTTT. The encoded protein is CASSRPRGSGNTIYF.

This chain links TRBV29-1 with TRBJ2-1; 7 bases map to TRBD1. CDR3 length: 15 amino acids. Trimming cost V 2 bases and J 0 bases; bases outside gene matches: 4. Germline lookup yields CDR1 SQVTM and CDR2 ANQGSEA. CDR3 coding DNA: TGCAGCGTTGAAATGGGACAGCTCTCCTACAATGAGCAGTTCTTC. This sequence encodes CSVEMGQLSYNEQFF.

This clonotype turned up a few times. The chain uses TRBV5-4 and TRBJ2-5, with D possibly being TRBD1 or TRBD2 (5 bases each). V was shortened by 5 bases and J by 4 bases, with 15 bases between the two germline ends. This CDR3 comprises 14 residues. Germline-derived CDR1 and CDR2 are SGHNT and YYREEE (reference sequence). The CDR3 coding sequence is TGTGCCAGCAGGCCCGGGGCCGAGGGAGAGACCCAGTACTTC. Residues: CASRPGAEGETQYF.

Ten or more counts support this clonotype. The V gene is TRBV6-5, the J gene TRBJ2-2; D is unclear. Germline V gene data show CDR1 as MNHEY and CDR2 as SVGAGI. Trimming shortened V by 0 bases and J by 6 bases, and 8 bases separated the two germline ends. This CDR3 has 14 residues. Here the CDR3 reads CASSYSRSAGELFF. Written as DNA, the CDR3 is TGTGCCAGCAGTTACTCACGGTCGGCCGGGGAGCTGTTTTTT.

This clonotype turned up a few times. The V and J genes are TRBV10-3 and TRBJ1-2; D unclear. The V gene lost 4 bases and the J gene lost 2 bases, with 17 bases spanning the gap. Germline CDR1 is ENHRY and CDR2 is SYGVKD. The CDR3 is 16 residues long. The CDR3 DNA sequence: TGTGCCATCAGTGCCGAACCTACAAACCCCAACTATGGCTACACCTTC. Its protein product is CAISAEPTNPNYGYTF.

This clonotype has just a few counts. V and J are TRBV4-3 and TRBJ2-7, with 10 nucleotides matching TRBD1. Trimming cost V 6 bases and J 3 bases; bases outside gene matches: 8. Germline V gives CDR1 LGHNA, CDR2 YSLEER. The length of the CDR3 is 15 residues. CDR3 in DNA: TGCGCCAGCAGACAGGACAGGGGGAGTTACTACGAGCAGTACTTC. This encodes CASRQDRGSYYEQYF.

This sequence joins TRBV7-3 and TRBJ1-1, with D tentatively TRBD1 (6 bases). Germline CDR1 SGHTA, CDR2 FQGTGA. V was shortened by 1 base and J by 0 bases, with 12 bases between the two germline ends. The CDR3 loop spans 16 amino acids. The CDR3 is CASSLIPGAVNTEAFF. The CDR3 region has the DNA TGTGCCAGCAGCTTAATCCCGGGGGCTGTGAACACTGAAGCTTTCTTT. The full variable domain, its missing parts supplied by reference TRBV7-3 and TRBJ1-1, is GAGVSQTPSNKVTEKGKYVELRCDPISGHTALYWYRQSLGQGPEFLIYFQGTGAADDSGLPNDRFFAVRPEGSVSTLKIQRTERGDSAVYLCASSLIPGAVNTEAFFGQGTRLTVV.

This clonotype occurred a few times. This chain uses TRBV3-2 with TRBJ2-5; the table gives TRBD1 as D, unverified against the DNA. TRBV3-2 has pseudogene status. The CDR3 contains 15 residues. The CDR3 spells CAQDQGQTYQETQYF. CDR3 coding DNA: TGTGCCCAGGACCAGGGACAGACGTACCAAGAGACCCAGTACTTC.

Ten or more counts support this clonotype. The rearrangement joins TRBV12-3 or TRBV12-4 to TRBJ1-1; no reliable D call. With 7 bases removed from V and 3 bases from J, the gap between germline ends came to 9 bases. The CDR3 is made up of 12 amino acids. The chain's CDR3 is CASTQVDTEAFF. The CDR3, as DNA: TGTGCCAGCACCCAAGTGGACACTGAAGCTTTCTTT.

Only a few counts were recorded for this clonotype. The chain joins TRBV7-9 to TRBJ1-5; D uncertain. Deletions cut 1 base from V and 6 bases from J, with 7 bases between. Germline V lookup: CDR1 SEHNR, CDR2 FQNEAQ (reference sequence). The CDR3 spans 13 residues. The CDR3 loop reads CASSLGFSQPQHF. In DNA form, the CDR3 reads TGTGCCAGCAGCTTAGGTTTCAGTCAGCCCCAGCATTTT.

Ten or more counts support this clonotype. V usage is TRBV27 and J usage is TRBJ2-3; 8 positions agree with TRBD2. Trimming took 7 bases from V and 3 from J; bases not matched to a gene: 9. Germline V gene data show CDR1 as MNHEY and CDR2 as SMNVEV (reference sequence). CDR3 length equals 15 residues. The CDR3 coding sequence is TGTGCCAGCACCGGGGGGGGCCGGGGGACAGATACGCAGTATTTT. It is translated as CASTGGGRGTDTQYF.

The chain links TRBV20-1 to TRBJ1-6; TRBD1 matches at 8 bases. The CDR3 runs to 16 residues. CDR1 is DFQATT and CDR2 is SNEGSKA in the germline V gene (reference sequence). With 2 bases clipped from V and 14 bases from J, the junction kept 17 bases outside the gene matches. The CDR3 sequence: CSARRGAGQGKRTLHF. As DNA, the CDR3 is TGCAGTGCTAGACGGGGAGCCGGACAGGGAAAAAGGACCCTCCACTTT.

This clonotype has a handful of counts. The CDR3 region has the DNA TGTGCCATCAGCCGACAGGGGGCCAAGACCCAGTACTTC. Its translation is CAISRQGAKTQYF. The J gene is TRBJ2-5, the V gene TRBV10-3, with TRBD1 matching 10 bases. Losses at the gene ends were 6 bases for V and 6 bases for J; bases not matched to a gene: 4. CDR1 and CDR2 (germline): ENHRY, SYGVKD. The CDR3 spans 13 residues.

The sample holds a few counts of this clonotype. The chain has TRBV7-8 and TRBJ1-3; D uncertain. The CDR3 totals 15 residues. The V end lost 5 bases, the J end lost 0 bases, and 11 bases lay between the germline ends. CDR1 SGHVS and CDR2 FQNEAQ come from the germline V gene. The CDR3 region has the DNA TGTGCCAGCAGCGCGGGTTCCCTCTCTGGAAACACCATATATTTT. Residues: CASSAGSLSGNTIYF.